Each of the 6 T cell receptor beta chains below was sequenced from the same sample in a study of shared clonotypes between healthy human individuals. The protocol was immunoSEQ multiplex PCR, while the TCRdb copy is restricted to in-frame clones and leaves out a portion. The sample lists 550,000 to 600,000 clones, roughly 79% seen once, with 12% in the top ten. The sequenced material came from PBMCs. The source of these receptors is a woman in her forties in good health. Some clones in this sample may be carry-over from other donors' samples.

The chain carries TRBV5-4 and TRBJ2-7, with D uncertain. V was trimmed by 1 base and J by 5 bases, leaving 13 bases between them. Germline V gene sequence: CDR1 SGHNT, CDR2 YYREEE (reference sequence). The CDR3 spans 14 residues. In nucleotides, the CDR3 is TGTGCCAGCAGCTTGCAAAGAGTCGGAAACGAGCAGTACTTC. As protein: CASSLQRVGNEQYF. The complete variable domain, with remaining parts taken from reference TRBV5-4 and TRBJ2-7, reads ETGVTQSPTHLIKTRGQQVTLRCSSQSGHNTVSWYQQALGQGPQFIFQYYREEENGRGNFPPRFSGLQFPNYSSELNVNALELDDSALYLCASSLQRVGNEQYFGPGTRLTVT.

This chain connects TRBV7-2 to TRBJ2-1, with D tentatively TRBD1 (5 bases). Trimming cost V 1 base and J 4 bases, with 11 bases left between them. The CDR3 extends over 15 amino acids. The germline V gene has CDR1 SGHTA and CDR2 FQGNSA. The CDR3 reads CASSLVPRAYNEQFF. The CDR3 nucleotides read TGTGCCAGCAGCTTAGTGCCCAGGGCTTACAATGAGCAGTTCTTC. Full variable domain (outside the CDR3, taken from reference TRBV7-2 and TRBJ2-1): GAGVSQSPSNKVTEKGKDVELRCDPISGHTALYWYRQSLGQGLEFLIYFQGNSAPDKSGLPSDRFSAERTGGSVSTLTIQRTQQEDSAVYLCASSLVPRAYNEQFFGPGTRLTVL.

The chain recombines TRBV2 with TRBJ1-4; the D is unclear. Trimming cost V 7 bases and J 1 base, with 1 base left between them. Germline CDR1 and CDR2: SNHLY and FYNNEI. The CDR3 is made up of 11 amino acids. The CDR3 DNA reads as TGTGCCAGCAAAACTAATGAAAAACTGTTTTTT. Translating it yields CASKTNEKLFF.

The gene calls are TRBV4-1 and TRBJ1-4, with 9 positions matching TRBD1. Germline CDR1 is MGHRA and CDR2 is YSYEKL. Unmatched junction bases numbered 6, after V lost 0 bases and J lost 7 bases. This CDR3 is 16 amino acids long. CDR3 region: CASSQDRGTGSEKLFF. Here the CDR3 DNA reads TGCGCCAGCAGCCAAGATCGCGGGACAGGGTCTGAAAAACTGTTTTTT.

V gene TRBV11-3 combines with J gene TRBJ2-2, with no clear D. The ends were cut back, 5 bases at V and 5 bases at J, with 9 bases in the middle. The germline gives CDR1 SGHNT, CDR2 YENEEA. The CDR3 is 13 residues long. The CDR3 bases are TGTGCCAGCAGCCCCCCTTCGACCGGGGAGCTGTTTTTT. It translates to CASSPPSTGELFF.

The gene calls are TRBV7-8 and TRBJ1-2, with TRBD1 matching 7 bases. CDR3 length equals 16 residues. Germline V CDR1 and CDR2: SGHVS, FQNEAQ. Losses at the gene ends were 2 bases for V and 5 bases for J; bases not matched to a gene: 11. In nucleotides, the CDR3 is TGTGCCAGCAGCTTAATGAGAAGGGGGCTGGGGTATGGCTACACCTTC. As protein: CASSLMRRGLGYGYTF.